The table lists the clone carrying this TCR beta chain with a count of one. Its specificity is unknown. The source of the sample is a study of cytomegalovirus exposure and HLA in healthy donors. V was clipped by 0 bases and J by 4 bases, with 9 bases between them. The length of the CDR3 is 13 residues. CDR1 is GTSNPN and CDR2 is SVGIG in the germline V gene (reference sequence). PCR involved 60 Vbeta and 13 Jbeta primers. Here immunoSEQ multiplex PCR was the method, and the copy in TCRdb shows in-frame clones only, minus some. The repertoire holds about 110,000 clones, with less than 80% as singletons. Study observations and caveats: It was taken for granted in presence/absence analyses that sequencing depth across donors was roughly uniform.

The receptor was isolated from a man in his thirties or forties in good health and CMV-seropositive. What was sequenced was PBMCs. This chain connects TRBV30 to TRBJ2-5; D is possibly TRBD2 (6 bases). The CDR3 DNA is TGTGCCTGGAGTGTGGGGGGAGGAGAGACCCAGTACTTC. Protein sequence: CAWSVGGGETQYF.